Each of the 27 T cell receptor beta chains below was sequenced from the same sample in a study of Ad26.COV2.S vaccination and SARS-CoV-2 variants. Method: immunoSEQ multiplex PCR; TCRdb's copy keeps in-frame clones and lacks some. The sample includes over 400,000 clones, about 92% of them seen just once. Indicated treatment: approximately 18 received Ad26.COV2.S at low or high dose, single or two shots; roughly five received placebo; per-sample allocation not given. Day 63 after the first vaccine or placebo injection was the time point for sampling. The source was peripheral blood, collected in a trial of Ad26.COV2.S vaccine versus placebo. The receptors originated from a person between 18 and 65 years old who received the Ad26.COV2.S COVID-19 vaccine or a placebo.

V usage is TRBV7-3 and J usage is TRBJ2-5; TRBD1 matches at 7 bases. Germline V lookup: CDR1 SGHTA, CDR2 FQGTGA. V lost 4 bases, J lost 4 bases, and 0 bases stayed unmatched. This CDR3 comprises 12 residues. CDR3 sequence: CASSSGGETQYF. CDR3 nucleotide sequence: TGTGCCAGCAGCTCAGGGGGAGAGACCCAGTACTTC. The full variable domain, completed using reference TRBV7-3 and TRBJ2-5, is GAGVSQTPSNKVTEKGKYVELRCDPISGHTALYWYRQSLGQGPEFLIYFQGTGAADDSGLPNDRFFAVRPEGSVSTLKIQRTERGDSAVYLCASSSGGETQYFGPGTRLLVL.

This chain connects TRBV10-3 to TRBJ1-1; D perhaps matches TRBD1 (5 bases). The CDR3 is made up of 12 amino acids. Trimming left V 3 bases short and J 11 bases short, with 13 bases between. Germline V gene sequence: CDR1 ENHRY, CDR2 SYGVKD. In DNA, the CDR3 is TGTGCCATCAGTGATCGGGGCTTGAGTGCTTTCTTT. As protein: CAISDRGLSAFF.

The chain recombines TRBV28 with TRBJ2-3; 14 bases align to TRBD2. The CDR3 has 19 residues. Germline V gene data show CDR1 as MDHEN and CDR2 as SYDVKM. The junction had 15 bases not matched to a gene; V was cut back by 5 bases and J by 5 bases. CDR3 sequence reads: CASSLSTGTSGSRGDTQYF. As DNA, the CDR3 is TGTGCCAGCAGTCTCTCGACCGGGACTAGCGGGAGTAGAGGAGATACGCAGTATTTT.

This clone was detected once. This sequence joins TRBV7-9 and TRBJ1-2, with D possibly matching TRBD1 (5 bases). The germline V gene encodes CDR1 SEHNR and CDR2 FQNEAQ (reference sequence). This CDR3 contains 17 residues. Between the trimmed V and J ends, which lost 1 base and 1 base, there was a span of 16 bases. CDR3 DNA sequence: TGTGCCAGCAGCTTAGGGTCCTCGACAGCGAGTAACTATGGCTACACCTTC. This codes for CASSLGSSTASNYGYTF. Using reference TRBV7-9 and TRBJ1-2 for the parts outside the CDR3, the full variable domain is DTGVSQNPRHKITKRGQNVTFRCDPISEHNRLYWYRQTLGQGPEFLTYFQNEAQLEKSRLLSDRFSAERPKGSFSTLEIQRTEQGDSAMYLCASSLGSSTASNYGYTFGSGTRLTVV.

This clone showed up just once. This chain connects TRBV27 to TRBJ2-1; 9 nucleotides align to TRBD2. CDR3 length: 17 residues. Germline CDR1 reads MNHEY; CDR2 reads SMNVEV (reference sequence). With 0 bases clipped from V and 7 bases from J, the junction kept 10 bases outside the gene matches. This CDR3 is CASSLSGSGRNLNEQFF. The CDR3 DNA reads as TGTGCCAGCAGTTTATCGGGTAGCGGGAGAAATTTGAATGAGCAGTTCTTC.

V and J are TRBV4-2 and TRBJ1-5, with TRBD1 matching 7 bases. The CDR3 runs 16 residues. Trimming at V came to 0 bases and at J to 4 bases, leaving 6 bases not matched to a gene. Germline values: CDR1 LGHNA, CDR2 YNFKEQ. CDR3 bases: TGTGCCAGCAGCCAAGAGGTGAGGGACAGAAATCAGCCCCAGCATTTT. This gives the protein CASSQEVRDRNQPQHF.

The chain links TRBV4-2 to TRBJ2-7; D remains ambiguous. V lost 4 bases and J 0 bases, leaving 7 bases between the germline ends. The germline gives CDR1 LGHNA, CDR2 YNFKEQ. The CDR3 length is 13 residues. DNA for the CDR3: TGTGCCAGCAGCCCTCCCAGCTCCTACGAGCAGTACTTC. Amino acid sequence: CASSPPSSYEQYF.

This clone was counted a single time. The rearrangement joins TRBV27 to TRBJ1-5; D is uncertain. The CDR3 contains 14 residues. Germline V gives CDR1 MNHEY, CDR2 SMNVEV (reference sequence). V dropped 3 bases and J dropped 0 bases, with 6 bases sitting between them. CDR3 residues: CASSLDYSNQPQHF. Written as DNA, the CDR3 is TGTGCCAGCAGTTTGGATTATAGCAATCAGCCCCAGCATTTT.

V gene TRBV6-5 combines with J gene TRBJ2-7; 11 nucleotides line up with TRBD2. This CDR3 region has 16 residues. The ends lost 0 bases at V and 1 base at J; junction bases unmatched: 2. Germline V lookup: CDR1 MNHEY, CDR2 SVGAGI. CDR3 in amino acids: CASSYSTSGDSYEQYF. The CDR3 DNA is TGTGCCAGCAGTTACTCGACTAGCGGGGATTCCTACGAGCAGTACTTC.

V is TRBV7-2 and J is TRBJ2-5; TRBD2 matches at 13 bases. Germline trimming cut 5 bases from V and 5 bases from J; bases unmatched to any gene: 2. The CDR3 is 14 amino acids. Looked up from germline, CDR1 is SGHTA and CDR2 is FQGNSA. The CDR3 loop is CASSPGLAGETQYF. The CDR3 DNA reads as TGTGCCAGCAGCCCGGGACTAGCGGGGGAGACCCAGTACTTC.

V gene TRBV3-1 (or the pseudogene TRBV3-2) combines with J gene TRBJ1-6; 7 nucleotides align to TRBD1. The germline gives CDR1 LGHDT, CDR2 YNNKEL (reference sequence). The CDR3 sequence is 14 residues long. With V trimmed by 3 bases and J by 7 bases, 3 bases remained unmatched. In DNA, the CDR3 is TGTGCCAGCAGCCAGGACAGGTGGAATTCACCCCTCCACTTT. This codes for CASSQDRWNSPLHF.

This clone was detected only once. V usage is TRBV28 and J usage is TRBJ2-7; D gene uncertain. Germline CDR1 is MDHEN and CDR2 is SYDVKM. The CDR3 has 14 amino acids. V dropped 4 bases and J dropped 2 bases, with 12 bases sitting between them. As DNA, the CDR3 is TGTGCCAGCAGTTCCCTCACTTCGACCTACGAGCAGTACTTC. It translates to CASSSLTSTYEQYF.

The genes are TRBV24-1 and TRBJ1-4; 9 bases agree with TRBD1. Germline CDR1 is KGHDR and CDR2 is SFDVKD. J lost 6 bases, V lost 11 bases, and 6 bases had no gene match. This CDR3 is 13 amino acids long. For the CDR3, the DNA is TGTGCCAAAGACAGGGGGATACATGAAAAACTGTTTTTT. Amino acids: CAKDRGIHEKLFF.

The sample holds one count of this clone. This rearrangement joins TRBV27 to TRBJ2-1, with D perhaps matching TRBD2 (5 bases). The CDR3 runs 17 residues. The V gene's germline CDR1 is MNHEY and CDR2 SMNVEV (reference sequence). Deletions cut 0 bases from V and 2 bases from J, with 14 bases between. This CDR3 reads CASSLSADSRPYNEQFF. DNA of the CDR3: TGTGCCAGCAGTTTATCTGCGGACTCGAGACCCTACAATGAGCAGTTCTTC.

Comment on this clone: At one boundary the junction diverges from the germline segment, which might be a read error. The chain links TRBV6-5 to TRBJ1-5, with D perhaps matching TRBD1 (5 bases). This CDR3 comprises 16 residues. CDR1 MNHEY and CDR2 SVGAGI come from the germline V gene. The CDR3 spells CASSYSGLGSGQPQHF. CDR3 DNA: TGTGCCAGCAGCTACTCGGGACTGGGATCTGGGCAGCCCCAGCATTTT.

This clone was counted only a few times. This chain uses TRBV27 with TRBJ1-5; perhaps TRBD1 as D (6 bases). Germline V CDR1 and CDR2: MNHEY, SMNVEV (reference sequence). The V end lost 5 bases, the J end lost 2 bases, and 16 bases lay between the germline ends. The CDR3 has 16 amino acids. CDR3 DNA: TGTGCCAGCAGTCTCGCAGGGGAGGGGGGCAATCAGCCCCAGCATTTT. It yields the protein CASSLAGEGGNQPQHF.

V gene TRBV6-2 or TRBV6-3 combines with J gene TRBJ2-1; either TRBD1 or TRBD2 may fit D (6 bases each). The CDR3 spans 14 residues. Trimming removed 6 bases from V and 7 bases from J, with 16 bases in between. The germline V gene encodes CDR1 MNHEY and CDR2 SVGEGT. The CDR3 DNA reads TGTGCCAGCAGCCAGGGGCGGGGTCGGAATGAGCAGTTCTTC. This translates into CASSQGRGRNEQFF.

The CDR3 loop reads CASSLRDLGDRAQYF. The CDR3 DNA sequence: TGTGCCAGCTCACTTCGGGATCTAGGAGATAGAGCGCAGTATTTT. This chain connects TRBV18 to TRBJ2-3; perhaps TRBD2 as D (5 bases). The V end lost 4 bases, the J end lost 10 bases, and 21 bases lay between the germline ends. This CDR3 contains 15 residues. Germline V gene lookup returns CDR1 KGHSH and CDR2 LQKENI.

The chain carries TRBV7-8 and TRBJ2-3, with D perhaps matching TRBD1 (5 bases). Trimming shortened V by 5 bases and J by 2 bases, and 14 bases separated the two germline ends. Looked up from germline, CDR1 is SGHVS and CDR2 is FQNEAQ. CDR3 length equals 15 residues. CDR3 sequence (DNA): TGTGCCAGCAGCCCCCGCGACAGAGCCACAGATACGCAGTATTTT. Residues: CASSPRDRATDTQYF.

The chain employs TRBV28 and TRBJ2-3; possible D gene TRBD2, 7 bases. The CDR3 has 19 amino acids. Germline V lookup: CDR1 MDHEN, CDR2 SYDVKM. The germline V and J ends were trimmed by 3 bases and 4 bases, with 26 bases remaining between them. The CDR3 loop is CASSLGLGGGPVEADTQYF. The CDR3 bases are TGTGCCAGCAGTTTGGGGTTAGGGGGAGGGCCTGTCGAGGCAGATACGCAGTATTTT.

The chain uses TRBV29-1 and TRBJ2-3, with a weak D call TRBD1 (5 bases). CDR3 length: 13 amino acids. The V end lost 5 bases, the J end lost 2 bases, and 11 bases lay between the germline ends. Germline V gene data show CDR1 as SQVTM and CDR2 as ANQGSEA. CDR3 in amino acids: CSVRQLATDTQYF. CDR3 coding DNA: TGCAGCGTTCGACAGTTAGCCACAGATACGCAGTATTTT.

The V call is TRBV18, the J call TRBJ1-2, with a tentative D call TRBD1 (5 bases). The germline V and J ends were trimmed by 4 bases and 4 bases, with 13 bases remaining between them. Germline V CDR1 and CDR2: KGHSH, LQKENI. This CDR3 is 14 amino acids long. The CDR3 DNA reads as TGTGCCAGCTCACGGGGGGAGATGAGCTATGGCTACACCTTC. This translates into CASSRGEMSYGYTF.

This clone appeared once. J is TRBJ1-1 and V is TRBV3-1 (or the pseudogene TRBV3-2); weak D call: TRBD1 (6 bases). CDR3 length: 15 residues. V was cut by 5 bases and J by 0 bases, with 13 bases left in between. Germline V gene data show CDR1 as LGHDT and CDR2 as YNNKEL (reference sequence). CDR3: CASSIGQRLNTEAFF. The CDR3 coding sequence is TGTGCCAGCAGCATTGGACAGAGGTTGAACACTGAAGCTTTCTTT.

This chain joins TRBV28 and TRBJ2-5, with a possible D match to TRBD1 (6 bases). The CDR3 is 14 amino acids. V lost 1 base to trimming and J lost 6 bases, with 12 bases between them. Germline CDR1 reads MDHEN; CDR2 reads SYDVKM. CDR3 in amino acids: CASSLSTGLKTQYF. DNA of the CDR3: TGTGCCAGCAGTTTATCTACAGGGTTAAAGACCCAGTACTTC.

This clone was counted a single time. The chain joins TRBV20-1 to TRBJ2-7; D tentatively fits TRBD1 or TRBD2 (6 bases each). The CDR3 length is 11 residues. Germline loops: CDR1 DFQATT, CDR2 SNEGSKA (reference sequence). Trimming cost V 6 bases and J 7 bases, with 13 bases left between them. The CDR3 spells CSAPRGGEQYF. The CDR3 nucleotides are TGCAGTGCCCCCCGAGGGGGGGAGCAGTACTTC.

The chain is built from TRBV21-1 and TRBJ2-7; the table gives TRBD1 as D, unverified against the DNA. TRBV21-1 is a pseudogene locus. The CDR3 consists of 11 residues. The CDR3 spells CASNPQDEQYF. The CDR3 nucleotides are TGTGCCAGCAACCCACAGGACGAGCAGTACTTC.

This chain links TRBV19 with TRBJ1-5; D is unclear. V lost 1 base and J lost 4, with 11 bases in between. The CDR3 has 15 amino acids. Germline V gene data show CDR1 as LNHDA and CDR2 as SQIVND (reference sequence). CDR3 DNA: TGTGCCAGTAGTATAGTTGGGCGGAATAATCAGCCCCAGCATTTT. This sequence encodes CASSIVGRNNQPQHF.